The next 2 T cell receptor beta chains were all read from a single sample in a study of shared clonotypes between healthy human individuals. Repertoires were generated with immunoSEQ multiplex PCR, while TCRdb's copy carries only in-frame clones and drops some. The data show hundreds of thousands of clones, about 78% seen once. The sequenced sample was memory CD4+ T cells sorted from blood. Subset meaning: CD45RA-negative fraction. These receptors were obtained from a woman aged 25 to 39 in good health.

Ten or more counts support this clone. The rearrangement links TRBV11-2 to TRBJ1-1; TRBD1 aligns across 10 bases. The V and J ends lost 5 bases and 5 bases, in that order; junction bases with no gene match: 8. The CDR3 is made up of 15 amino acids. The V gene's germline CDR1 is SGHAT and CDR2 FQNNGV. The CDR3 reads CASSPGTGEGTEAFF. The CDR3 bases are TGTGCCAGCAGCCCCGGGACAGGGGAAGGAACTGAAGCTTTCTTT.

The J gene is TRBJ2-1, the V gene TRBV6-1; TRBD1 agrees at 7 bases. Germline loops: CDR1 MNHNS, CDR2 SASEGT. Germline trimming cut 4 bases from V and 3 bases from J; bases unmatched to any gene: 12. The length of the CDR3 is 17 residues. This CDR3 reads CASSGPYRGVVYNEQFF. The CDR3 DNA reads as TGTGCCAGCAGTGGACCGTACAGGGGTGTGGTCTACAATGAGCAGTTCTTC.